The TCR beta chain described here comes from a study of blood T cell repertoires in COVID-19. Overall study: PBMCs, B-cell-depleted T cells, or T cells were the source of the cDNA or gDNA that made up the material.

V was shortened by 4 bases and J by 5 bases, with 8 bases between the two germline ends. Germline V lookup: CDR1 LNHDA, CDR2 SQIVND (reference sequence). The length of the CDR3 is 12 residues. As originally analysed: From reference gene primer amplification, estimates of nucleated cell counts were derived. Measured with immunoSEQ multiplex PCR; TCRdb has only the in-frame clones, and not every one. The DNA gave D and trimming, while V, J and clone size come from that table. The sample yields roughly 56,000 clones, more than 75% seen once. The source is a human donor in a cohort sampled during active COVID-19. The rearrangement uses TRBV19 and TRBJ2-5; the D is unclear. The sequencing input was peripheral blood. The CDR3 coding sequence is TGTGCCAGTAGTAACCACCGGGAGACCCAGTACTTC. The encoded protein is CASSNHRETQYF.